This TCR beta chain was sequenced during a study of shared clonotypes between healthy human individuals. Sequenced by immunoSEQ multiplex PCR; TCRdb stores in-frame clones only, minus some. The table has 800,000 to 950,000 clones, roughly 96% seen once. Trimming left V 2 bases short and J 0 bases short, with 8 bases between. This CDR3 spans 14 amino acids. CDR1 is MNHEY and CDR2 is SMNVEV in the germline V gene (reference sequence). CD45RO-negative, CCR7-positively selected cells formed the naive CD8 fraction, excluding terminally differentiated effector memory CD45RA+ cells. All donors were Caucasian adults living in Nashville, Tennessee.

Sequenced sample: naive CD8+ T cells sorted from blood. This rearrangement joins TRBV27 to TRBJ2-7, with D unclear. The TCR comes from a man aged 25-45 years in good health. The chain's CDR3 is CASSLRRTSYEQYF. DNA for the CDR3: TGTGCCAGCAGTTTACGACGAACCTCCTACGAGCAGTACTTC.